This T cell receptor beta chain comes out of a study of prognosis after radiotherapy for stage I lung cancer. Genomic DNA was the source, and TCR beta CDR3 was amplified from it by two-round multiplex PCR. Every TRBV and TRBJ gene had its own specific primer in first-round PCR. TCRdb recomputed calls from the multiplex PCR reads with MiXCR, one row per CDR3 protein. The sample contains about 24,000 distinct CDR3 sequences, roughly 35% of which appear only once. This clonotype was observed many times. Its target is unknown. Study results and caveats: Counts of unique TCR clones fell following stereotactic body radiation therapy, median around 9,500 versus 6,500.

This receptor was taken from a donor over 45 with non-small cell lung cancer. The sequencing here drew on PBMCs, taken before or after stereotactic body radiation therapy (not recorded which).

The CDR3 is CASSIGRASKNIQYF. CDR3 in DNA: TGCGCCAGCAGCATCGGCAGGGCGTCCAAAAACATTCAGTACTTC. The chain recombines TRBV5-1 with TRBJ2-4; tentatively, D is TRBD1 (5 bases). The CDR3 consists of 15 residues. Germline CDR1 and CDR2: SGHRS and YFSETQ. V was clipped by 4 bases and J by 2 bases, with 13 bases between them.